The 10 T cell receptor beta chains presented below share a single source sample, sequenced in a study of vaccination effects on CD4 cells after COVID-19. TCRdb's table, derived via immunoSEQ multiplex PCR, lists solely in-frame clones and lacks some. Of some 30,000 clones detected, about 72% appear once; the ten largest clones hold approximately 30%. ViraFEST expansion of antigen-specific CD4+ T cells with viral peptide pools preceded sequencing. Researchers isolated CD4+ T cells once less than 13 days of culture had elapsed. It was between March and December 2020 that the person had a SARS-CoV-2 infection confirmed by PCR. These TCRs are of unknown antigen specificity. The source was CD4+ T cells from PBMCs cultured with a peptide pool, collected before COVID-19 vaccination. All receptors derive from a human donor who had a prior SARS-CoV-2 infection.

J is TRBJ2-7 and V is TRBV21-1; TRBD1 reflects the table's D call only, with no check against the DNA. TRBV21-1 corresponds to a pseudogene. The CDR3 has 16 amino acids. The CDR3 DNA reads TGTGCCAGCAGCCCACAAAGGGGGGACAGGATCTACGAGCAGTACTTC. Translating it yields CASSPQRGDRIYEQYF.

This clone is a singleton in its sample. CDR3 in DNA: TGTGCCAGTAGTTGGGACGGAACCTACGAGCAGTACTTC. Its translation is CASSWDGTYEQYF. The chain carries TRBV19 and TRBJ2-7; TRBD1 or TRBD2 may be the D gene (5 bases each). The CDR3 is 13 amino acids. The V end was cut by 5 bases, the J end by 2 bases, with 10 bases between. Germline V gives CDR1 LNHDA, CDR2 SQIVND (reference sequence).

This clone occurred a few times. This chain uses TRBV3-1 (or the pseudogene TRBV3-2) with TRBJ1-4, with D tentatively TRBD1 (6 bases). Trimming removed 5 bases at V and 2 bases at J, with 18 bases between. The germline CDR1 and CDR2 sequences are LGHDT and YNNKEL (reference sequence). The length of the CDR3 is 17 residues. The CDR3 here is CASSKTSQGWTNEKLFF. Written as DNA, the CDR3 is TGTGCCAGCAGCAAGACTTCACAGGGCTGGACTAATGAAAAACTGTTTTTT.

The chain uses TRBV29-1 and TRBJ2-3, with TRBD1 matching over 7 bases. With V trimmed by 4 bases and J by 4 bases, 2 bases remained unmatched. The germline gives CDR1 SQVTM, CDR2 ANQGSEA. The CDR3 covers 12 residues. The CDR3 DNA reads as TGCAGCGTTGGACAGGGTGCAGATACGCAGTATTTT. This gives the protein CSVGQGADTQYF.

The chain employs TRBV4-3 and TRBJ2-7; 14 bases match TRBD2. The CDR3 runs 16 residues. Germline assignment: CDR1 LGHNA and CDR2 YSLEER. J lost 3 bases, V lost 4 bases, and 5 bases had no gene match. The DNA of the CDR3 is TGCGCCAGCAGCCGAGGGACTAGCGGGAGCTTCTACGAGCAGTACTTC. It codes for CASSRGTSGSFYEQYF.

V and J are TRBV27 and TRBJ2-7, with 10 bases identical to TRBD1. With 6 bases clipped from V and 6 bases from J, the junction kept 8 bases outside the gene matches. Germline values: CDR1 MNHEY, CDR2 SMNVEV (reference sequence). The CDR3 spans 14 residues. The CDR3 DNA is TGTGCCAGCAGAATGACAGGGGGCCTTATCGAGCAGTACTTC. Encoded protein: CASRMTGGLIEQYF.

The chain combines TRBV4-3 with TRBJ2-2; the match to TRBD2 covers 11 bases. CDR1 and CDR2 (germline): LGHNA, YSLEER. V was pared by 4 bases and J by 5 bases, with 9 bases of the junction left unmatched. This CDR3 has 17 amino acids. CDR3 loop: CASSLAGGGMGTGELFF. In nucleotides, the CDR3 is TGCGCCAGCAGCCTAGCGGGAGGGGGGATGGGGACCGGGGAGCTGTTTTTT.

This chain joins TRBV25-1 and TRBJ2-3, with D maybe TRBD1 (5 bases). This CDR3 contains 16 residues. Per the germline V gene, CDR1 is MGHDK and CDR2 is SYGVNS. V was shortened by 4 bases and J by 6 bases, with 20 bases between the two germline ends. The CDR3 region has the DNA TGTGCCAGCAGTGCTTTGGGCCTACAGGTCGTGGATACGCAGTATTTT. It codes for CASSALGLQVVDTQYF.

The chain carries TRBV4-3 and TRBJ2-2, with D perhaps given as TRBD1 or TRBD2 (7 bases each). The CDR3 extends over 18 amino acids. CDR1 and CDR2 from the germline V gene are LGHNA and YSLEER. V was clipped by 0 bases and J by 3 bases, with 17 bases between them. The CDR3 nucleotides are TGCGCCAGCAGCCAAGATCCAGGGGGGGTAGTAGACACCGGGGAGCTGTTTTTT. It encodes CASSQDPGGVVDTGELFF.

The gene calls are TRBV18 and TRBJ1-1, with no clear D. Per the germline V gene, CDR1 is KGHSH and CDR2 is LQKENI. V was shortened by 0 bases and J by 1 base, with 12 bases between the two germline ends. The CDR3 runs to 16 residues. CDR3 sequence (DNA): TGTGCCAGCTCACCACCGTCGATAGGGAAGAACACTGAAGCTTTCTTT. This codes for CASSPPSIGKNTEAFF. Full variable domain (missing parts from reference TRBV18 and TRBJ1-1): NAGVMQNPRHLVRRRGQEARLRCSPMKGHSHVYWYRQLPEEGLKFMVYLQKENIIDESGMPKERFSAEFPKEGPSILRIQQVVRGDSAAYFCASSPPSIGKNTEAFFGQGTRLTVV.